This TCR beta chain was recovered during a study of blood T cell repertoires in COVID-19. Overall study context: The United States, Italy and Spain provided the acute and convalescent COVID-19 samples. The cDNA or gDNA used as material had been derived from T cells, B-cell-depleted T cells, or PBMCs.

Under the authors' procedure: Quantification of nucleated cells was approximated via reference gene primer amplification. Produced via immunoSEQ multiplex PCR; TCRdb's table is partial and in-frame only. That table gives V, J and clone size, and the DNA gave D and trimming. The sample records about 400,000 clones, 70% to 90% being singletons. The CDR3 has 14 residues. V lost 5 bases and J lost 5; bases outside the gene matches: 7. Germline V CDR1 and CDR2: MNHEY, SVGAGI. The sequence derives from a human donor in a cohort sampled during active COVID-19. The material sequenced was peripheral blood. The V call is TRBV6-5, the J call TRBJ1-1, with 8 bases aligning to TRBD1. The CDR3: CASSRTGRGTEAFF. CDR3 coding DNA: TGTGCCAGCAGTAGGACAGGGAGGGGAACTGAAGCTTTCTTT.